Listed here is a single T cell receptor beta chain. Its specificity is not known. This entry comes from a study of Ad26.COV2.S vaccination and SARS-CoV-2 variants. The overall study: Of the COV1001 trial arms, the Ad26.COV2.S arm included the donor. Intramuscularly, Ad26.COV2.S was given either once or twice, 56 days apart.

TCRdb keeps only in-frame clones here, not all; method: immunoSEQ multiplex PCR. The data contain fewer than 800,000 clones, around 92% of them seen just once; the ten biggest clones take up over 1.3%. Treatment: 19 received Ad26.COV2.S at low or high dose, single or two shots; roughly five received placebo; per-sample allocation not given. Day 63 after the first injection of vaccine or placebo was the sampling time. This adult donor, from Boston, was 18-55 years old. The CDR3 extends over 13 amino acids. Germline V gives CDR1 MNHEY, CDR2 SMNVEV (reference sequence). Trimming left V 3 bases short and J 8 bases short, with 12 bases between. The study, taken as a whole, reports: Whether participants received vaccine or placebo, their non-spike TCR breadth was similar.

This chain links TRBV27 with TRBJ2-3; no definite D call. The sequence was obtained from a person aged 18 to 59 who received the Ad26.COV2.S COVID-19 vaccine or a placebo. This sample comprised peripheral blood, obtained in a trial of Ad26.COV2.S vaccine versus placebo. The CDR3 coding sequence is TGTGCCAGCAGTTTCTCACCCCCGGGTACGCAGTATTTT. Protein: CASSFSPPGTQYF.